Presented here are 31 T cell receptor beta chains from one specimen sequenced in a study of persistence of HIV-infected CD4 T cells. Overlapping HIV-1 Gag 15-mer peptides at approximately 1 ug per peptide per mL were used. Sorted nonresponding memory CD4+ T cells were CD40L-negative, CD69-negative, CD45RO-high. This was the immunoSEQ version 4 assay in survey mode. The repertoire was sequenced with immunoSEQ multiplex PCR; TCRdb's copy has only in-frame clones and lacks some. The repertoire has approximately 34,000 clones, roughly 80% of them found once; the top ten carry 18%. These receptors are not linked to any known antigen. The input for sequencing was CD4+ T cells sorted from PBMCs after roughly 19-hour stimulation, taken from a patient who received antiretroviral therapy. The source of these receptors is an adult woman with HIV who was CMV-seropositive.

The chain joins TRBV4-1 to TRBJ2-3; D gene ambiguous. The CDR3 consists of 16 residues. The germline V gene has CDR1 MGHRA and CDR2 YSYEKL. V was shortened by 0 bases and J by 1 base, with 11 bases between the two germline ends. The CDR3 nucleotides read TGCGCCAGCAGCCAAGAGGTCGGCTACCGCACAGATACGCAGTATTTT. Translated: CASSQEVGYRTDTQYF.

The chain carries TRBV27 and TRBJ1-1; D is ambiguous. CDR3 length equals 14 residues. Germline values: CDR1 MNHEY, CDR2 SMNVEV (reference sequence). V was shortened by 5 bases and J by 0 bases, with 10 bases between the two germline ends. For the CDR3, the DNA is TGTGCCAGCAGTCCCGCATCCATGAACACTGAAGCTTTCTTT. Translating gives CASSPASMNTEAFF.

This chain joins TRBV3-1 (or the pseudogene TRBV3-2) and TRBJ1-2, with D possibly matching TRBD1 (6 bases). Trimming shortened V by 2 bases and J by 4 bases, and 17 bases separated the two germline ends. CDR3 length: 16 amino acids. Per the germline V gene, CDR1 is LGHDT and CDR2 is YNNKEL (reference sequence). This CDR3 is CASSQSGAESTYGYTF. CDR3 nucleotides: TGTGCCAGCAGCCAATCAGGGGCCGAGTCAACCTATGGCTACACCTTC.

This rearrangement joins TRBV19 to TRBJ1-2, with TRBD1 matching over 11 bases. The germline V gene encodes CDR1 LNHDA and CDR2 SQIVND (reference sequence). The CDR3 is 14 residues long. The J segment lost 8 bases and the V segment lost 5 bases, leaving 7 bases of the junction unmatched. CDR3 sequence (DNA): TGTGCCAGTAGTCGCGACCGGGACAGGGGGGGCTACACCTTC. Translation gives CASSRDRDRGGYTF.

The chain uses TRBV3-1 (or the pseudogene TRBV3-2) and TRBJ1-1; TRBD1 might be the D (5 bases). The CDR3 consists of 14 residues. V was pared by 1 base and J by 5 bases, with 11 bases between. Looked up from germline, CDR1 is LGHDT and CDR2 is YNNKEL (reference sequence). Here the CDR3 reads CASSQVGGETEAFF. Here the CDR3 DNA reads TGTGCCAGCAGCCAAGTCGGGGGAGAGACTGAAGCTTTCTTT.

The chain couples TRBV19 to TRBJ1-4; D is unclear. The germline V gene has CDR1 LNHDA and CDR2 SQIVND (reference sequence). The CDR3 runs to 11 residues. The V end lost 9 bases, the J end lost 7 bases, and 9 bases lay between the germline ends. This chain's CDR3 is CASRVGEKLFF. CDR3 in DNA: TGTGCCAGCCGGGTGGGTGAAAAACTGTTTTTT.

The chain recombines TRBV6-4 with TRBJ1-5, with D perhaps matching TRBD1 (6 bases). With 7 bases removed from V and 0 bases from J, the gap between germline ends came to 22 bases. The CDR3 has 18 residues. Germline assignment: CDR1 MRHNA and CDR2 SNTAGT. CDR3 loop: CASILLRDTSHSNQPQHF. For the CDR3, the DNA is TGTGCCAGCATTTTACTCCGGGACACGTCCCATAGCAATCAGCCCCAGCATTTT.

The V and J genes are TRBV2 and TRBJ1-2; D remains ambiguous. The CDR3 length is 14 residues. CDR1 is SNHLY, CDR2 FYNNEI, per germline. The germline V and J ends were trimmed by 5 bases and 0 bases, with 10 bases remaining between them. The CDR3 region has the DNA TGTGCCAGCAGTAAAAGCGGGACTAACTATGGCTACACCTTC. This sequence encodes CASSKSGTNYGYTF.

The chain uses TRBV5-5 and TRBJ1-1; 8 bases agree with TRBD1. With V trimmed by 3 bases and J by 11 bases, 12 bases remained unmatched. CDR1 and CDR2 from the germline V gene are SGHKS and YYEKEE (reference sequence). The CDR3 totals 14 residues. CDR3 region: CASSYLSKYRGAFF. CDR3 sequence (DNA): TGTGCCAGCAGCTACCTCAGCAAGTACAGGGGGGCTTTCTTT.

The V call is TRBV11-2, the J call TRBJ2-2, with 10 bases matching TRBD2. This CDR3 region has 18 residues. Germline loops: CDR1 SGHAT, CDR2 FQNNGV. The ends lost 0 bases at V and 6 bases at J; junction bases unmatched: 10. In DNA form, the CDR3 reads TGTGCCAGCAGCTTAGAAAGAAGGATTAGCGGGAGGTCCGGGGAGCTGTTTTTT. Amino acid sequence: CASSLERRISGRSGELFF.

The chain carries TRBV6-5 and TRBJ1-1; no clear D. This CDR3 region has 12 residues. Germline values: CDR1 MNHEY, CDR2 SVGAGI. Trimming cost V 2 bases and J 7 bases, with 8 bases left between them. The CDR3 DNA is TGTGCCAGCAGTTACGGCGGCCTTGAAGCTTTCTTT. Protein product: CASSYGGLEAFF.

V gene TRBV4-3 combines with J gene TRBJ2-1, with no clear D. V gave up 1 base and J gave up 7 bases, with 14 bases separating them. The germline V gene encodes CDR1 LGHNA and CDR2 YSLEER. This CDR3 contains 15 residues. The CDR3 loop is CASSQAAVGRNEQFF. The CDR3 nucleotides read TGCGCCAGCAGCCAAGCCGCCGTCGGACGTAATGAGCAGTTCTTC.

J is TRBJ2-3 and V is TRBV29-1; 8 bases are a match to TRBD1. V dropped 4 bases and J dropped 6; count of bases not matched to a gene: 12. This CDR3 region has 15 residues. Germline lookup yields CDR1 SQVTM and CDR2 ANQGSEA. For the CDR3, the DNA is TGCAGCGTTGCGCGGACAGGGATCGTGTCGGATACGCAGTATTTT. Its protein product is CSVARTGIVSDTQYF.

This chain uses TRBV5-5 with TRBJ1-2, with 8 bases identical to TRBD1. The CDR3 is made up of 14 amino acids. The trim removed 1 base at V and 5 bases at J, leaving 4 bases unmatched. Per the germline V gene, CDR1 is SGHKS and CDR2 is YYEKEE (reference sequence). The CDR3, as DNA: TGTGCCAGCAGCTTGTCAGGGGGCGGGTATGGCTACACCTTC. Amino acids: CASSLSGGGYGYTF.

The chain uses TRBV2 and TRBJ1-6; the D is unclear. Germline V gene data show CDR1 as SNHLY and CDR2 as FYNNEI. The CDR3 covers 11 residues. The V end was cut by 2 bases, the J end by 14 bases, with 7 bases between. The CDR3 DNA sequence: TGTGCCAGCAGTGAAATCGGGGCCCTCCACTTT. Amino acids: CASSEIGALHF.

As concerns this clone: Germline is not matched at one junction end, which may reflect a read error. V gene TRBV2 combines with J gene TRBJ1-5, with TRBD1 identical over 7 bases. This CDR3 is built from 14 residues. Germline V gives CDR1 SNHLY, CDR2 FYNNEI. The CDR3 spells CASSFTGANQPRHF. DNA of the CDR3: TGTGCCAGCAGTTTCACAGGGGCCAATCAGCCCCGGCATTTT.

CDR3 bases: TGTGCCAGCAGCCCCCAGGCCTACACTGAAGCTTTCTTT. As protein: CASSPQAYTEAFF. The chain couples TRBV7-9 to TRBJ1-1, with D uncertain. V lost 5 bases to trimming and J lost 3 bases, with 10 bases between them. CDR1 and CDR2 (germline): SEHNR, FQNEAQ (reference sequence). The CDR3 is 13 amino acids.

This chain links TRBV5-1 with TRBJ2-3, with TRBD2 identical over 11 bases. Germline V gives CDR1 SGHRS, CDR2 YFSETQ. The ends lost 4 bases at V and 2 bases at J; junction bases unmatched: 6. The CDR3 contains 16 residues. CDR3 DNA: TGCGCCAGCAGCCTGATGACTAGCGGGGCCACAGATACGCAGTATTTT. Amino acid sequence: CASSLMTSGATDTQYF. Full variable domain (remainder filled in from reference TRBV5-1 and TRBJ2-3): KAGVTQTPRYLIKTRGQQVTLSCSPISGHRSVSWYQQTPGQGLQFLFEYFSETQRNKGNFPGRFSGRQFSNSRSEMNVSTLELGDSALYLCASSLMTSGATDTQYFGPGTRLTVL.

The genes are TRBV19 and TRBJ1-5; TRBD1 matches 8 bases. With V trimmed by 5 bases and J by 4 bases, 7 bases remained unmatched. CDR3 length: 15 residues. Germline V gives CDR1 LNHDA, CDR2 SQIVND (reference sequence). CDR3 amino acids: CASSWAGGVNQPQHF. CDR3 DNA: TGTGCCAGTAGTTGGGCAGGGGGCGTTAATCAGCCCCAGCATTTT.

V and J are TRBV25-1 and TRBJ2-7; tentative D call: TRBD2 (6 bases). The CDR3 covers 13 residues. Trimming removed 5 bases from V and 6 bases from J, with 14 bases in between. The germline gives CDR1 MGHDK, CDR2 SYGVNS. This CDR3 reads CASSYIGSGEQYF. The CDR3 nucleotides read TGTGCCAGCAGTTATATCGGGAGCGGCGAGCAGTACTTC.

This clone was seen a handful of times. The rearrangement uses TRBV9 and TRBJ2-3, with TRBD2 matching 8 bases. Germline CDR1 and CDR2: SGDLS and YYNGEE. V was clipped by 2 bases and J by 4 bases; unmatched bases: 15. This CDR3 is 18 amino acids long. The CDR3 DNA sequence: TGTGCCAGCAGCGTTCGGGTATCGCGGGGGGTCGGACCAGATACGCAGTATTTT. Its protein product is CASSVRVSRGVGPDTQYF.

The J gene is TRBJ2-1, the V gene TRBV5-1; D ambiguous. The ends were cut back, 3 bases at V and 4 bases at J, with 14 bases in the middle. Germline CDR1 is SGHRS and CDR2 is YFSETQ. This CDR3 comprises 15 residues. The CDR3 loop reads CASSSQGAAYNEQFF. CDR3 nucleotide sequence: TGCGCCAGCAGCTCCCAAGGCGCGGCTTACAATGAGCAGTTCTTC.

The chain uses TRBV18 and TRBJ2-3; no firm D call. V was pared by 3 bases and J by 6 bases, with 10 bases between. This CDR3 has 13 amino acids. Germline CDR1 is KGHSH and CDR2 is LQKENI. DNA of the CDR3: TGTGCCAGCTCACCCGATCTGGGGGATACGCAGTATTTT. As protein: CASSPDLGDTQYF. The entire variable domain, with the rest obtained from reference TRBV18 and TRBJ2-3, is as follows: NAGVMQNPRHLVRRRGQEARLRCSPMKGHSHVYWYRQLPEEGLKFMVYLQKENIIDESGMPKERFSAEFPKEGPSILRIQQVVRGDSAAYFCASSPDLGDTQYFGPGTRLTVL.

By frequency in the sample, this clone is medium-sized. The chain has TRBV7-2 and TRBJ1-4, with TRBD1 as a possible D gene (6 bases). The CDR3 contains 17 residues. Germline V lookup: CDR1 SGHTA, CDR2 FQGNSA. The germline V and J ends were trimmed by 2 bases and 5 bases, with 18 bases remaining between them. CDR3 nucleotide sequence: TGTGCCAGCAGCTTATTTCTGGTCTCCCAGGGGAATGAAAAACTGTTTTTT. Translation: CASSLFLVSQGNEKLFF.

J is TRBJ2-7 and V is TRBV28; 12 positions agree with TRBD2. J gave up 7 bases and V 5 bases, and 6 bases lay outside the gene matches. The CDR3 is 14 amino acids. Germline V gene sequence: CDR1 MDHEN, CDR2 SYDVKM. The CDR3 sequence is CASSLAGGPREQYF. The CDR3, as DNA: TGTGCCAGCAGTCTAGCGGGAGGGCCTAGGGAGCAGTACTTC.

The chain carries TRBV5-5 and TRBJ2-7, with a weak D call TRBD1 (5 bases). Germline V lookup: CDR1 SGHKS, CDR2 YYEKEE (reference sequence). Trimming took off 3 bases at V and 2 bases at J, with 12 bases between the two ends. CDR3 length: 14 amino acids. The CDR3: CASSWGDRTYEQYF. CDR3 nucleotides: TGTGCCAGCAGCTGGGGCGACCGTACCTACGAGCAGTACTTC.

The chain carries TRBV19 and TRBJ2-1; no firm D call. The CDR3 runs 15 residues. Germline V gene data show CDR1 as LNHDA and CDR2 as SQIVND (reference sequence). V was shortened by 3 bases and J by 0 bases, with 9 bases between the two germline ends. This CDR3 is CASSMATSSYNEQFF. The CDR3 nucleotides read TGTGCCAGTAGTATGGCAACGAGCTCCTACAATGAGCAGTTCTTC.

For the CDR3, the DNA is TGTGCCACCACCCGGAGAACCGGGACAGGGTGGATCGGCAATCAGCCCCAGCATTTT. Translation: CATTRRTGTGWIGNQPQHF. The gene calls are TRBV28 and TRBJ1-5; 9 bases match TRBD1. From germline, CDR1 is MDHEN and CDR2 SYDVKM. Losses at the gene ends were 10 bases for V and 2 bases for J; bases not matched to a gene: 21. CDR3 length: 19 amino acids.

The rearrangement links TRBV10-3 to TRBJ1-3, with D unclear. Trimming pared 6 bases from V and 0 bases from J, leaving 12 bases between. CDR3 length equals 15 residues. Germline CDR1 and CDR2: ENHRY and SYGVKD. Here the CDR3 DNA reads TGTGCCATCAGCCGATCAGAGAGCTCTGGAAACACCATATATTTT. Protein sequence: CAISRSESSGNTIYF.

The chain links TRBV18 to TRBJ2-5, with 10 bases identical to TRBD2. CDR3 length: 18 residues. From germline, CDR1 is KGHSH and CDR2 LQKENI. J gave up 5 bases and V 2 bases, and 14 bases lay outside the gene matches. CDR3 DNA: TGTGCCAGCTCACCAGGGCTCGTGGCTAGCGGGAGTTCGGAGACCCAGTACTTC. Protein product: CASSPGLVASGSSETQYF.

The chain has TRBV7-9 and TRBJ2-7; D not resolved. V lost 6 bases, J lost 4 bases, and 7 bases lay in between. This CDR3 comprises 11 residues. CDR1 SEHNR and CDR2 FQNEAQ come from the germline V gene (reference sequence). Written as DNA, the CDR3 is TGTGCCAGCAGTTCTCAGTACGAGCAGTACTTC. Encoded protein: CASSSQYEQYF.